This entry lists 24 T cell receptor beta chains sequenced from one sample in a study of T cells after yellow fever vaccination. TCRdb reprocessed the 5' RACE reads via MiXCR and lists one record per CDR3 protein. Of roughly 170,000 distinct CDR3 sequences listed, approximately 6.2% are singletons. The source material was CD4+ T cells sorted from PBMCs, sampled on the day of the first yellow fever vaccination. Every receptor here comes from a young man who received the YFV17D yellow fever vaccine.

In this sample, this clonotype turned up many times. The rearrangement uses TRBV20-1 and TRBJ2-1, with 8 bases matching TRBD1. With V trimmed by 6 bases and J by 9 bases, 16 bases remained unmatched. There are 15 residues in the CDR3. Germline loops: CDR1 DFQATT, CDR2 SNEGSKA (reference sequence). CDR3 DNA: TGCAGTGCCAGCTTCCCGCCAGGGGGCTATGGTGAGCAGTTCTTC. Its protein product is CSASFPPGGYGEQFF.

This clonotype occurred a few times. The CDR3 coding sequence is TGTGCCAGCAGCCATCGTCCAGGGAACACCGGGGAGCTGTTTTTT. Translating gives CASSHRPGNTGELFF. The chain combines TRBV3-1 with TRBJ2-2; D remains ambiguous. Germline values: CDR1 LGHDT, CDR2 YNNKEL (reference sequence). The V end lost 3 bases, the J end lost 1 base, and 9 bases lay between the germline ends. The CDR3 covers 15 residues.

This clonotype was observed a handful of times. V is TRBV5-1 and J is TRBJ2-7; TRBD2 agrees at 7 bases. V was clipped by 1 base and J by 0 bases; unmatched bases: 4. CDR1 SGHRS and CDR2 YFSETQ come from the germline V gene. The CDR3 is made up of 15 amino acids. DNA of the CDR3: TGCGCCAGCAGCTTGTTGGGGGGGAGCTCCTACGAGCAGTACGTC. Translating gives CASSLLGGSSYEQYV.

This clonotype was seen a single time. The rearrangement links TRBV5-6 to TRBJ2-2; D is undetermined. CDR1 is SGHDT and CDR2 is YYEEEE in the germline V gene. The CDR3 spans 14 residues. Trimming cost V 4 bases and J 13 bases, with 20 bases left between them. The CDR3 nucleotides are TGTGCCAGCAGCCCCGGGCTCCGCTGCTGGGCGCTGTTTTTT. Translation: CASSPGLRCWALFF.

This rearrangement joins TRBV5-1 to TRBJ2-7; D perhaps matches TRBD1 (6 bases). Trimming cost V 4 bases and J 2 bases, with 16 bases left between them. The CDR3 extends over 15 amino acids. Germline CDR1 is SGHRS and CDR2 is YFSETQ. CDR3 nucleotide sequence: TGCGCCAGCAGCCAGGGGACCCTAGGGACCTACGAGCAGTACTTC. Translation gives CASSQGTLGTYEQYF. Supplemented by reference TRBV5-1 and TRBJ2-7, the full variable domain reads KAGVTQTPRYLIKTRGQQVTLSCSPISGHRSVSWYQQTPGQGLQFLFEYFSETQRNKGNFPGRFSGRQFSNSRSEMNVSTLELGDSALYLCASSQGTLGTYEQYFGPGTRLTVT.

This clonotype has just a few counts. The gene calls are TRBV7-9 and TRBJ2-2; the D is unclear. This CDR3 region has 15 residues. V lost 0 bases and J lost 2, with 7 bases in between. Germline V lookup: CDR1 SEHNR, CDR2 FQNEAQ (reference sequence). The CDR3, as DNA: TGTGCCAGCAGCTTAGCGCTGGGTAACACCGGGGAGCTGTTTTTT. This gives the protein CASSLALGNTGELFF.

A few counts support this clonotype. J is TRBJ1-3 and V is TRBV4-3, with D hard to call. The CDR3 is 17 amino acids. Germline CDR1 and CDR2: LGHNA and YSLEER. V shed 4 bases and J shed 8 bases, with 24 bases lying between them. In DNA form, the CDR3 reads TGCGCCAGCAGCCCCCTCGGCGGGTCAAGCCCCTGGCACACCATATATTTT. Translated, it gives CASSPLGGSSPWHTIYF.

This clonotype was recorded at least ten times. This chain uses TRBV6-5 with TRBJ1-1; D is perhaps TRBD1 (6 bases). With 5 bases removed from V and 5 bases from J, the gap between germline ends came to 18 bases. The CDR3 extends over 15 amino acids. The germline V gene has CDR1 MNHEY and CDR2 SVGAGI. The CDR3 DNA sequence: TGTGCCAGCAGTCCCGTTCACCGGGGGCCAACTGAAGCTTTCTTT. It yields the protein CASSPVHRGPTEAFF.

This clonotype was recorded many times. The chain uses TRBV4-3 and TRBJ2-1, with D possibly TRBD2 on 6 matching bases. Between the trimmed V and J ends, which lost 4 bases and 0 bases, there was a span of 13 bases. The germline CDR1 and CDR2 sequences are LGHNA and YSLEER. This CDR3 spans 16 amino acids. The CDR3 coding sequence is TGCGCCAGCAGCCCAGGGACTCAGAGCTCCTACAATGAGCAGTTCTTC. It is translated as CASSPGTQSSYNEQFF.

The chain carries TRBV7-9 and TRBJ1-1; D perhaps matches TRBD1 (6 bases). The CDR3 is made up of 13 amino acids. Germline-derived CDR1 and CDR2 are SEHNR and FQNEAQ (reference sequence). V lost 4 bases and J 3 bases, leaving 9 bases between the germline ends. The CDR3 region has the DNA TGTGCCAGCAGCTCGCAGGGGTACACTGAAGCTTTCTTT. It translates to CASSSQGYTEAFF.

This clonotype occurred many times. This sequence joins TRBV12-3 or TRBV12-4 and TRBJ2-1, with unresolved D. V was cut by 2 bases and J by 8 bases, with 10 bases left in between. This CDR3 spans 13 amino acids. The CDR3 sequence is CASSLTASDEQFF. The CDR3 nucleotides read TGTGCCAGCAGTTTAACGGCGAGCGATGAGCAGTTCTTC.

This clonotype occurred many times. J is TRBJ2-5 and V is TRBV7-2; 9 nucleotides align to TRBD2. J gave up 5 bases and V 1 base, and 8 bases lay outside the gene matches. Germline-derived CDR1 and CDR2 are SGHTA and FQGNSA. The CDR3 runs to 16 residues. CDR3 sequence: CASSLVGLAGWETQYF. In DNA, the CDR3 is TGTGCCAGCAGCTTAGTCGGGCTAGCGGGATGGGAGACCCAGTACTTC.

This clonotype was counted only a few times. J is TRBJ1-4 and V is TRBV7-8, with a tentative D call TRBD1 (5 bases). Trimming left V 6 bases short and J 4 bases short, with 12 bases between. This CDR3 region has 14 residues. From germline, CDR1 is SGHVS and CDR2 FQNEAQ. The CDR3 loop is CASSFPGINEKLFF. The CDR3 DNA sequence: TGTGCCAGCAGTTTTCCAGGGATTAATGAAAAACTGTTTTTT. The variable domain in full, completed from reference TRBV7-8 and TRBJ1-4, reads GAGVSQSPRYKVAKRGQDVALRCDPISGHVSLFWYQQALGQGPEFLTYFQNEAQLDKSGLPSDRFFAERPEGSVSTLKIQRTQQEDSAVYLCASSFPGINEKLFFGSGTQLSVL.

The chain combines TRBV5-1 with TRBJ2-7; D call uncertain. Germline values: CDR1 SGHRS, CDR2 YFSETQ. Trimming removed 4 bases from V and 6 bases from J, with 17 bases in between. The CDR3 extends over 14 amino acids. CDR3 nucleotide sequence: TGCGCCAGCAGCCTGGATATCTTATCTGGCGAGCAGTACTTC. The encoded protein is CASSLDILSGEQYF.

This clonotype was found a few times. This chain connects TRBV6-2 or TRBV6-3 to TRBJ2-1; 8 bases are shared with TRBD2. Germline-derived CDR1 and CDR2 are MNHEY and SVGEGT. This CDR3 is 14 amino acids long. Trimming took 5 bases from V and 8 from J; bases not matched to a gene: 8. CDR3 protein: CASSLRLAKYEQFF. CDR3 nucleotide sequence: TGTGCCAGCAGTCTTAGACTAGCGAAGTATGAGCAGTTCTTC.

This clonotype occurred a few times. The chain is built from TRBV28 and TRBJ1-1, with a tentative D call TRBD1 (6 bases). CDR1 and CDR2 from the germline V gene are MDHEN and SYDVKM. The CDR3 has 15 residues. V was cut by 5 bases and J by 0 bases, with 13 bases left in between. The CDR3 bases are TGTGCCAGCAGTCCCGGAGGGGGATTGAACACTGAAGCTTTCTTT. Amino acid sequence: CASSPGGGLNTEAFF.

This clonotype was recorded a few times. At one end the junction does not follow the germline gene, possibly because of a read error. This chain uses TRBV6-5 with TRBJ1-4; D might be TRBD1 (5 bases). The CDR3 runs to 15 residues. Germline-derived CDR1 and CDR2 are MNHEY and SVGAGI. Here the CDR3 DNA reads TGTGCCAGCAGTGACTCGGGGGCAACTAATGAAAAACTGTTTTTT. It is translated as CASSDSGATNEKLFF.

In this sample, this clonotype turned up many times. This chain connects TRBV12-3 or TRBV12-4 to TRBJ2-3, with TRBD2 as a possible D gene (5 bases). Between the trimmed V and J ends, which lost 0 bases and 4 bases, there was a span of 8 bases. The CDR3 contains 14 residues. CDR3 nucleotide sequence: TGTGCCAGCAGTTTAGCCGGGGTGGCAGATACGCAGTATTTT. Protein: CASSLAGVADTQYF.

This clonotype was counted many times. The gene calls are TRBV15 and TRBJ2-3; D remains unclear. V lost 4 bases and J 1 base, leaving 12 bases between the germline ends. The CDR3 runs 15 residues. Germline V CDR1 and CDR2: LNHNV, YYDKDF (reference sequence). The CDR3 sequence is CATSIVVMGTDTQYF. The CDR3 nucleotides are TGTGCCACCAGCATCGTGGTGATGGGCACAGATACGCAGTATTTT. The entire variable domain, with the rest obtained from reference TRBV15 and TRBJ2-3, is as follows: DAMVIQNPRYQVTQFGKPVTLSCSQTLNHNVMYWYQQKSSQAPKLLFHYYDKDFNNEADTPDNFQSRRPNTSFCFLDIRSPGLGDTAMYLCATSIVVMGTDTQYFGPGTRLTVL.

There are many counts of this clonotype. This chain connects TRBV14 to TRBJ1-3, with 8 bases matching TRBD1. CDR1 and CDR2 (germline): SGHDN, FVKESK. CDR3 size: 14 residues. V trimming: 5 bases; J trimming: 4 bases; junction bases outside the gene matches: 4. The CDR3 sequence is CASSARTGGNTIYF. The DNA of the CDR3 is TGTGCCAGCAGCGCTCGGACAGGGGGAAACACCATATATTTT. Variable domain in full (rest from reference TRBV14 and TRBJ1-3): EAGVTQFPSHSVIEKGQTVTLRCDPISGHDNLYWYRRVMGKEIKFLLHFVKESKQDESGMPNNRFLAERTGGTYSTLKVQPAELEDSGVYFCASSARTGGNTIYFGEGSWLTVV.

This clonotype occurred many times. The chain recombines TRBV5-1 with TRBJ2-2; 8 nucleotides agree with TRBD2. V was clipped by 4 bases and J by 7 bases; unmatched bases: 12. Germline V CDR1 and CDR2: SGHRS, YFSETQ. The CDR3 spans 16 residues. The CDR3, as DNA: TGCGCCAGCAGCCCCACCCCCGGGGGGGCCATCGGGGAGCTGTTTTTT. Translation: CASSPTPGGAIGELFF.

This clonotype was observed many times. CDR3 in DNA: TGTGCCAGCAGTTCCACAGGGACCACTGAAGCTTTCTTT. This gives the protein CASSSTGTTEAFF. This chain uses TRBV12-3 or TRBV12-4 with TRBJ1-1, with D possibly TRBD1 on 6 matching bases. V was clipped by 4 bases and J by 4 bases, with 10 bases between them. The CDR3 runs to 13 residues.

In regard to this clonotype: A read error may explain this, as a much larger clone is one base away. This rearrangement joins TRBV6-2 or TRBV6-3 to TRBJ1-1; D might be TRBD1 (5 bases). Germline V gene lookup returns CDR1 MNHEY and CDR2 SVGEGT. CDR3 size: 14 residues. The CDR3 region has the DNA TGTGCCAGCAGTTACGACGGGGGGAACACTGAAGATTTCTTT. The encoded protein is CASSYDGGNTEDFF.

This clonotype was counted ten times or more. The chain carries TRBV7-8 and TRBJ2-1; 9 bases agree with TRBD2. The CDR3 covers 14 residues. The germline V gene has CDR1 SGHVS and CDR2 FQNEAQ. Trimming cost V 0 bases and J 10 bases; bases outside gene matches: 4. The CDR3 bases are TGTGCCAGCAGCTTAGCAGCGGGGGGTGGCGAGCAGTTCTTC. Protein: CASSLAAGGGEQFF.